Included here is one T cell receptor (beta chain) sequence, with context. No antigen is known for it. The data were taken from a study of cytomegalovirus exposure and HLA in healthy donors. Trimming stripped 1 base from V and 0 bases from J, with 16 bases between. Germline CDR1 is MNHNS and CDR2 is SASEGT. The CDR3 is made up of 17 amino acids. The PCR ran on 60 Vbeta and 13 Jbeta primers. This table comes from immunoSEQ multiplex PCR, and its TCRdb copy is limited to in-frame clones, with some not included. Here the sample spans about 210,000 clones, approximately 80% being singletons. Study-wide findings and caveats: A later analysis linked a missense DCLRE1C variant to TCR beta V- and J-gene trimming. Later on, an analysis showed TCR association rates differing by HLA locus, with DRB1 the most and HLA-C the fewest.

This clonotype originated in a woman between 45 and 60 years old in good health and CMV-seropositive. Material for sequencing was PBMCs. The gene calls are TRBV6-1 and TRBJ2-7; weak D call: TRBD1 (6 bases). The CDR3 region is CASSEGGGPHSSYEQYF. Written as DNA, the CDR3 is TGTGCCAGCAGTGAAGGAGGGGGTCCACATTCCTCCTACGAGCAGTACTTC.